These 24 T cell receptor beta chains share one sample of origin, sequenced in a study of blood T cell repertoires in COVID-19. Assay used: immunoSEQ multiplex PCR; TCRdb lists only in-frame clones, some missing. The sample lists a few hundred thousand clones; roughly 90% were seen once. Source material: peripheral blood. These receptors were obtained from a woman in her twenties or thirties with COVID-19, enrolled during active disease.

V gene TRBV7-2 combines with J gene TRBJ2-1; possible D gene TRBD1, 5 bases. Germline V CDR1 and CDR2: SGHTA, FQGNSA. This CDR3 has 13 amino acids. V was clipped by 8 bases and J by 5 bases, with 13 bases between them. The CDR3 DNA sequence: TGTGCCAGCGGCTGGACACTCAACAATGAGCAGTTCTTC. Amino acids: CASGWTLNNEQFF.

This clone was found a few times. This chain links TRBV6-5 with TRBJ2-1; 9 nucleotides match TRBD2. Germline CDR1 is MNHEY and CDR2 is SVGAGI. CDR3 size: 16 residues. The V segment lost 2 bases and the J segment 3 bases; nucleotides outside the gene matches: 5. CDR3: CASSYSSGSHYNEQFF. CDR3 nucleotide sequence: TGTGCCAGCAGTTACAGTAGCGGGAGTCACTACAATGAGCAGTTCTTC.

The chain has TRBV7-6 and TRBJ2-5; TRBD2 might be the D (5 bases). Germline lookup yields CDR1 SGHVS and CDR2 FNYEAQ. The V and J ends lost 7 bases and 7 bases respectively, with 25 bases between them. The CDR3 spans 16 residues. The CDR3 region has the DNA TGTGCCAGCAACTCAAATGGACTCCCATCGATATCGACCCAGTACTTC. Residues: CASNSNGLPSISTQYF.

The chain links TRBV5-4 to TRBJ2-7, with 10 bases that match TRBD2. V lost 3 bases and J lost 6; bases outside the gene matches: 3. Germline V lookup: CDR1 SGHNT, CDR2 YYREEE (reference sequence). The CDR3 sequence is 13 residues long. CDR3 loop: CASSSLAGAEQYF. In DNA, the CDR3 is TGTGCCAGCAGCTCTCTAGCGGGAGCCGAGCAGTACTTC.

The CDR3, as DNA: TGTGCCAGCAGTGGAATAGGGGGAAAGTACAATGAGCAGTTCTTC. This translates into CASSGIGGKYNEQFF. The V and J genes are TRBV9 and TRBJ2-1, with a tentative D call TRBD1 (6 bases). The V end lost 5 bases, the J end lost 4 bases, and 16 bases lay between the germline ends. Germline loops: CDR1 SGDLS, CDR2 YYNGEE. The CDR3 is made up of 15 amino acids.

The chain is built from TRBV19 and TRBJ2-1; a possible D gene is TRBD2 (8 bases). V lost 5 bases and J lost 11, with 28 bases in between. Germline assignment: CDR1 LNHDA and CDR2 SQIVND (reference sequence). The CDR3 totals 17 residues. The CDR3 nucleotides are TGTGCCAGTAGTGTTGGAACGGGACTAGGGGGCCTCGTGAAGCAGTTCTTC. It yields the protein CASSVGTGLGGLVKQFF. The full variable domain, with the rest looked up from reference TRBV19 and TRBJ2-1, is DGGITQSPKYLFRKEGQNVTLSCEQNLNHDAMYWYRQDPGQGLRLIYYSQIVNDFQKGDIAEGYSVSREKKESFPLTVTSAQKNPTAFYLCASSVGTGLGGLVKQFFGPGTRLTVL.

V is TRBV5-6 and J is TRBJ2-7; 7 bases line up with TRBD1. Trimming removed 0 bases from V and 6 bases from J; junction bases left unmatched: 12. CDR1 and CDR2 (germline): SGHDT, YYEEEE. The CDR3 loop spans 16 amino acids. CDR3 amino acids: CASSLGWRQGVGEQYF. In DNA, the CDR3 is TGTGCCAGCAGCTTGGGGTGGCGGCAGGGGGTGGGCGAGCAGTACTTC.

The J gene is TRBJ1-5, the V gene TRBV3-1 (or the pseudogene TRBV3-2); D is undetermined. This CDR3 has 12 amino acids. Germline CDR1 and CDR2: LGHDT and YNNKEL (reference sequence). Trimming took off 4 bases at V and 7 bases at J, with 8 bases between the two ends. The CDR3 DNA reads TGTGCCAGCAGCCCCCTCGGGCAGCCCCAGCATTTT. Protein sequence: CASSPLGQPQHF.

The chain carries TRBV10-1 and TRBJ2-2; D possibly corresponds to TRBD1 (7 bases). CDR3 size: 17 residues. The germline V and J ends were trimmed by 5 bases and 6 bases, with 22 bases remaining between them. CDR1 is WNHNN, CDR2 SYGVQD, per germline (reference sequence). The CDR3 DNA reads TGCGCCAGCAGTATAACGGACAGGCCTCGGAGGGCCGGGGAGCTGTTTTTT. This codes for CASSITDRPRRAGELFF.

The rearrangement uses TRBV11-2 and TRBJ2-2, with D perhaps TRBD2 (6 bases). The germline gives CDR1 SGHAT, CDR2 FQNNGV. This CDR3 comprises 15 residues. Trimming removed 5 bases at V and 2 bases at J, with 12 bases between. This CDR3 reads CASSAGRINTGELFF. The DNA for the CDR3 is TGTGCCAGCAGCGCGGGACGGATAAACACCGGGGAGCTGTTTTTT. The full variable domain, with the rest looked up from reference TRBV11-2 and TRBJ2-2, is EAGVAQSPRYKIIEKRQSVAFWCNPISGHATLYWYQQILGQGPKLLIQFQNNGVVDDSQLPKDRFSAERLKGVDSTLKIQPAKLEDSAVYLCASSAGRINTGELFFGEGSRLTVL.

J is TRBJ2-7 and V is TRBV20-1, with D possibly matching TRBD2 (6 bases). The CDR3 spans 15 residues. Trimming shortened V by 3 bases and J by 3 bases, and 18 bases separated the two germline ends. Germline V gene data show CDR1 as DFQATT and CDR2 as SNEGSKA (reference sequence). The CDR3, as DNA: TGCAGTGCTAGTAATATCTGGGGGGAACTCTACGAGCAGTACTTC. Encoded protein: CSASNIWGELYEQYF.

V and J are TRBV4-1 and TRBJ2-7; D is perhaps TRBD2 (5 bases). V was shortened by 1 base and J by 6 bases, with 7 bases between the two germline ends. The CDR3 covers 12 residues. CDR1 is MGHRA and CDR2 is YSYEKL in the germline V gene. The CDR3 sequence is CASSQVGSEQYF. CDR3 in DNA: TGCGCCAGCAGCCAAGTGGGGAGCGAGCAGTACTTC.

The V call is TRBV4-3, the J call TRBJ2-2, with TRBD1 matching 8 bases. V was pared by 8 bases and J by 2 bases, with 4 bases of the junction left unmatched. Germline lookup yields CDR1 LGHNA and CDR2 YSLEER. The CDR3 has 14 amino acids. The chain's CDR3 is CASSTGVNTGELFF. In nucleotides, the CDR3 is TGCGCCAGCTCGACAGGGGTAAACACCGGGGAGCTGTTTTTT.

This chain connects TRBV4-2 to TRBJ2-7; 8 positions match TRBD2. The CDR3 loop spans 13 amino acids. The J segment lost 7 bases and the V segment lost 2 bases, leaving 4 bases of the junction unmatched. Germline CDR1 and CDR2: LGHNA and YNFKEQ. CDR3 in DNA: TGTGCCAGCAGCCAAAGGAAGCGGGAGGAGCAGTACTTC. The encoded protein is CASSQRKREEQYF.

The rearrangement joins TRBV19 to TRBJ2-2; 12 bases map to TRBD1. The J segment lost 7 bases and the V segment lost 7 bases, leaving 10 bases of the junction unmatched. Germline loops: CDR1 LNHDA, CDR2 SQIVND (reference sequence). The CDR3 is 16 residues long. The CDR3 DNA follows: TGTGCCAGTACATCGCCGGGACAGGGGGCGATCGGGGAGCTGTTTTTT. Its translation: CASTSPGQGAIGELFF.

The V gene is TRBV7-2, the J gene TRBJ2-5; TRBD1 agrees at 7 bases. Germline V CDR1 and CDR2: SGHTA, FQGNSA. J gave up 5 bases and V 0 bases, and 6 bases lay outside the gene matches. CDR3 length: 15 residues. The CDR3 DNA reads TGTGCCAGCAGCTTAGCGGGACAGAGAACTGAGACCCAGTACTTC. Translating gives CASSLAGQRTETQYF.

The rearrangement uses TRBV19 and TRBJ1-5; D is uncertain. This CDR3 is built from 16 residues. Trimming cost V 3 bases and J 2 bases, with 14 bases left between them. The germline V gene encodes CDR1 LNHDA and CDR2 SQIVND (reference sequence). The CDR3 DNA sequence: TGTGCCAGTAGTATCTCAAGGAACCGGGGCAATCAGCCCCAGCATTTT. Its translation: CASSISRNRGNQPQHF.

This clone came up once. V gene TRBV30 combines with J gene TRBJ2-7; 11 bases line up with TRBD1. From germline, CDR1 is GTSNPN and CDR2 SVGIG (reference sequence). V lost 4 bases and J lost 4; bases outside the gene matches: 9. The CDR3 sequence is 15 residues long. The CDR3 nucleotides read TGTGCCTGGAAAAAATGGGGGACAGGGGGTTACGAGCAGTACTTC. Its protein product is CAWKKWGTGGYEQYF.

The gene calls are TRBV3-1 (or the pseudogene TRBV3-2) and TRBJ2-7; 16 bases agree with TRBD2. After removal of 4 bases from V and 2 bases from J, the junction contained 2 bases not matched to a gene. This CDR3 region has 16 residues. Germline-derived CDR1 and CDR2 are LGHDT and YNNKEL (reference sequence). CDR3 nucleotide sequence: TGTGCCAGCAGCCTGGGACTAGCGGGAGGGCCCTACGAGCAGTACTTC. Translating gives CASSLGLAGGPYEQYF.

For this clone: A single base separates this from a much larger clone, so it may be a read error. V and J are TRBV6-5 and TRBJ1-2; 8 bases agree with TRBD1. The germline CDR1 and CDR2 sequences are MNHEY and SVGAGI. V shed 5 bases, J shed 4 bases, and the junction held 3 bases outside the gene matches. This CDR3 contains 13 residues. The CDR3 region is CASSRQGPYGYTF. Written as DNA, the CDR3 is TGTGCCAGCAGTCGACAGGGGCCCTATGGCTACACCTTC.

The gene calls are TRBV2 and TRBJ2-1; 7 positions agree with TRBD2. Germline lookup yields CDR1 SNHLY and CDR2 FYNNEI. V lost 6 bases and J lost 9; bases outside the gene matches: 14. This CDR3 region has 15 residues. The CDR3 spells CASRAGTTIGREQFF. DNA for the CDR3: TGTGCCAGCAGGGCCGGGACTACCATCGGCCGTGAGCAGTTCTTC.

The genes are TRBV6-5 and TRBJ2-1; a weak D match, TRBD1 (7 bases). The V gene lost 6 bases and the J gene lost 14 bases, with 14 bases spanning the gap. The germline gives CDR1 MNHEY, CDR2 SVGAGI. The CDR3 runs 11 residues. CDR3 region: CASRDREEEFF. The CDR3 region has the DNA TGTGCCAGCAGAGACAGGGAGGAGGAGTTCTTC.

In the case of this clone: Other nucleotide sequences from this sample produce the same CDR3. This chain uses TRBV6-5 with TRBJ1-2; 10 bases are shared with TRBD1. The V and J ends lost 6 bases and 4 bases, in that order; junction bases with no gene match: 2. The CDR3 covers 13 residues. CDR1 is MNHEY, CDR2 SVGAGI, per germline. The CDR3 region has the DNA TGTGCCAGCAGGGACAGGGGGTTCTATGGCTACACCTTC. This encodes CASRDRGFYGYTF.

This clone appeared a single time. The chain carries TRBV5-1 and TRBJ2-3; 7 bases fit TRBD1. Per the germline V gene, CDR1 is SGHRS and CDR2 is YFSETQ. The V segment lost 4 bases and the J segment 0 bases; nucleotides outside the gene matches: 5. CDR3 length: 15 residues. This CDR3 is CASSTDRASTDTQYF. CDR3 sequence (DNA): TGCGCCAGCAGCACCGACAGGGCTAGCACAGATACGCAGTATTTT. The variable domain in full, completed from reference TRBV5-1 and TRBJ2-3, reads KAGVTQTPRYLIKTRGQQVTLSCSPISGHRSVSWYQQTPGQGLQFLFEYFSETQRNKGNFPGRFSGRQFSNSRSEMNVSTLELGDSALYLCASSTDRASTDTQYFGPGTRLTVL.